This T cell receptor (beta chain) was recorded in a study of cytomegalovirus exposure and HLA in healthy donors. The study, taken as a whole, reports: Sequencing probably produced one cluster of sequence variants that were highly shared. Confirmation in vitro established that a few CMV-associated chains were specific for CMV antigens.

Use of 60 Vbeta and 13 Jbeta primers characterized the PCR. TCRdb keeps only in-frame clones here, not all; method: immunoSEQ multiplex PCR. The sample contains 150,000 to 200,000 clones, about 90% of which appear only once. Points on this clone: Its antigen is unknown.

J gave up 0 bases and V 5 bases, and 5 bases lay outside the gene matches. The CDR3 has 15 residues. CDR1 and CDR2 from the germline V gene are SGHTA and FQGNSA. The chain carries TRBV7-2 and TRBJ2-3; TRBD2 matches 7 bases. Sequenced sample: PBMCs. The receptor was derived from a girl less than two years old in good health and CMV-seronegative. The CDR3 DNA is TGTGCCAGCAGCCCGCGTAGCGGGAGCACAGATACGCAGTATTTT. Its translation is CASSPRSGSTDTQYF.